Shown below are 14 T cell receptor beta chains from a single sample sequenced in a study of blood T cell repertoires in COVID-19. Clones were read by immunoSEQ multiplex PCR, and TCRdb kept only the in-frame ones, dropping some. The table includes 250,000 or so clones, over 70% detected once. The sequenced material came from PBMCs or T cells enriched from blood (not recorded which). All receptors derive from a woman aged 40 to 50 who had been exposed to COVID-19.

The chain carries TRBV5-4 and TRBJ2-1, with 9 bases lining up with TRBD1. This CDR3 region has 15 residues. With V trimmed by 0 bases and J by 4 bases, 2 bases remained unmatched. Germline CDR1 SGHNT, CDR2 YYREEE (reference sequence). The CDR3 bases are TGTGCCAGCAGCTTGGGGGACAGGGTTTACAATGAGCAGTTCTTC. Amino acid sequence: CASSLGDRVYNEQFF.

This clone was seen a handful of times. This sequence joins TRBV7-9 and TRBJ2-7; D is unresolved. CDR1 is SEHNR and CDR2 is FQNEAQ in the germline V gene (reference sequence). Trimming stripped 4 bases from V and 2 bases from J, with 15 bases between. This CDR3 is 15 amino acids long. The CDR3 protein is CASSYYLTRTYEQYF. Written as DNA, the CDR3 is TGTGCCAGCAGCTACTATCTCACAAGGACCTACGAGCAGTACTTC.

V is TRBV18 and J is TRBJ2-7; TRBD2 agrees at 11 bases. Losses at the gene ends were 6 bases for V and 2 bases for J; bases not matched to a gene: 15. CDR1 and CDR2 (germline): KGHSH, LQKENI. This CDR3 has 18 residues. CDR3 DNA sequence: TGTGCCAGCTCCCTAGTGGGACTAGCGGCCACCGGGGCCTACGAGCAGTACTTC. Its translation is CASSLVGLAATGAYEQYF.

CDR3 region: CASSSGSRGIYF. For the CDR3, the DNA is TGTGCCAGCAGTTCCGGGTCTCGCGGCATATATTTT. The J gene is TRBJ1-3, the V gene TRBV28, with D unresolved. Germline values: CDR1 MDHEN, CDR2 SYDVKM. The CDR3 has 12 residues. V dropped 4 bases and J dropped 12 bases, with 13 bases sitting between them.

CDR3 DNA: TGCAGCGTTGGGCGGGGAGGGAACACTGAAGCTTTCTTT. It specifies CSVGRGGNTEAFF. The V call is TRBV29-1, the J call TRBJ1-1; no firm D call. In germline, CDR1 is SQVTM, CDR2 ANQGSEA. The CDR3 loop spans 13 amino acids. Trimming removed 4 bases at V and 1 base at J, with 10 bases between.

This clone was observed a single time. Just one base apart from a much larger clone, this may be a read error. V usage is TRBV27 and J usage is TRBJ1-4, with D unclear. V lost 3 bases to trimming and J lost 6 bases, with 17 bases between them. Germline loops: CDR1 MNHEY, CDR2 SMNVEV (reference sequence). The CDR3 runs to 16 residues. In nucleotides, the CDR3 is TGTGCCAGCAGTTTGAGGGAGTCCTCTCGTTATGAAAAACTGTTTTTT. Amino acid sequence: CASSLRESSRYEKLFF.

The chain combines TRBV5-5 with TRBJ2-1; the match to TRBD2 covers 10 bases. The CDR3 runs 18 residues. The germline V gene encodes CDR1 SGHKS and CDR2 YYEKEE (reference sequence). The ends lost 0 bases at V and 0 bases at J; junction bases unmatched: 6. CDR3 bases: TGTGCCAGCAGCTTGGCCGGTAGCGGGAGGAGCTCCTACAATGAGCAGTTCTTC. It translates to CASSLAGSGRSSYNEQFF.

This chain joins TRBV20-1 and TRBJ2-5; the D is unclear. Trimming took off 5 bases at V and 5 bases at J, with 9 bases between the two ends. CDR1 is DFQATT, CDR2 SNEGSKA, per germline (reference sequence). CDR3 length equals 11 residues. CDR3 in DNA: TGCAGTGCTGGGCTTGGGGAGACCCAGTACTTC. Translating gives CSAGLGETQYF.

This sequence joins TRBV6-5 and TRBJ2-1; D might be TRBD2 (7 bases). This CDR3 has 16 amino acids. Per the germline V gene, CDR1 is MNHEY and CDR2 is SVGAGI. V lost 0 bases and J 6 bases, leaving 15 bases between the germline ends. Written as DNA, the CDR3 is TGTGCCAGCAGTTACTCGAGGCGGGGAGGGGGCAATGAGCAGTTCTTC. Translated, it gives CASSYSRRGGGNEQFF.

The rearrangement uses TRBV29-1 and TRBJ1-1, with D unresolved. This CDR3 region has 12 residues. Germline V CDR1 and CDR2: SQVTM, ANQGSEA. Trimming took off 6 bases at V and 1 base at J, with 9 bases between the two ends. The CDR3 nucleotides are TGCAGCGTCCTGACGGGGAACACTGAAGCTTTCTTT. Translation: CSVLTGNTEAFF.

The chain employs TRBV15 and TRBJ1-5; 11 bases are shared with TRBD1. With 4 bases clipped from V and 7 bases from J, the junction kept 9 bases outside the gene matches. The CDR3 runs to 16 residues. Germline V gene data show CDR1 as LNHNV and CDR2 as YYDKDF (reference sequence). CDR3 protein: CATSTSGTGGAQPQHF. The DNA of the CDR3 is TGTGCCACCAGCACATCCGGGACAGGGGGTGCGCAGCCCCAGCATTTT.

This chain joins TRBV18 and TRBJ1-1; the match to TRBD1 covers 7 bases. The CDR3 has 15 amino acids. V shed 6 bases and J 5 bases; nucleotides not matched to a gene: 12. Per the germline V gene, CDR1 is KGHSH and CDR2 is LQKENI. The CDR3 loop reads CASSPKRDSPTEAFF. Written as DNA, the CDR3 is TGTGCCAGCTCTCCGAAACGGGACAGCCCTACTGAAGCTTTCTTT.

This rearrangement joins TRBV7-3 to TRBJ2-1, with 8 bases lining up with TRBD2. Germline-derived CDR1 and CDR2 are SGHTA and FQGTGA. This CDR3 has 16 amino acids. The V segment lost 5 bases and the J segment 7 bases; nucleotides outside the gene matches: 13. As DNA, the CDR3 is TGTGCCAGCAGCGCGAATAGCGGGATTAGGATAAATGAGCAGTTCTTC. Protein product: CASSANSGIRINEQFF.

CDR3 loop: CASSETPSRGWDTQYF. The DNA for the CDR3 is TGTGCCAGCAGCGAAACTCCAAGCAGGGGGTGGGATACGCAGTATTTT. The chain couples TRBV5-4 to TRBJ2-3; 7 nucleotides line up with TRBD1. After removal of 4 bases from V and 6 bases from J, the junction contained 14 bases not matched to a gene. From germline, CDR1 is SGHNT and CDR2 YYREEE (reference sequence). The CDR3 is 16 residues long.